Below, one T cell receptor (beta chain) is given with its context. The sample comes from a study of blood T cell repertoires in COVID-19. Study background: Some COVID-19 samples were acute and others convalescent; all came from the United States, Italy and Spain. The analysed material was cDNA or gDNA that came from T cells, B-cell-depleted T cells, or PBMCs.

The authors' processing: The assay estimated nucleated cells by amplifying reference gene primers. Produced via immunoSEQ multiplex PCR; TCRdb's table is partial and in-frame only. V and J calls plus clone size are reproduced from that table; the DNA served to infer D and trimming. The data show roughly 250,000 clones, with around 90% seen just once and approximately 4.3% held by the top ten. The specimen sequenced was peripheral blood. The TCR originated in a man aged 55 to 70 who had recovered from COVID-19.

CDR3 loop: CSVLTGETQYF. CDR3 nucleotides: TGCAGCGTTTTGACAGGGGAGACCCAGTACTTC. This sequence joins TRBV29-1 and TRBJ2-5; 7 positions agree with TRBD1. The length of the CDR3 is 11 residues. CDR1 and CDR2 from the germline V gene are SQVTM and ANQGSEA. J lost 5 bases, V lost 5 bases, and 2 bases had no gene match.